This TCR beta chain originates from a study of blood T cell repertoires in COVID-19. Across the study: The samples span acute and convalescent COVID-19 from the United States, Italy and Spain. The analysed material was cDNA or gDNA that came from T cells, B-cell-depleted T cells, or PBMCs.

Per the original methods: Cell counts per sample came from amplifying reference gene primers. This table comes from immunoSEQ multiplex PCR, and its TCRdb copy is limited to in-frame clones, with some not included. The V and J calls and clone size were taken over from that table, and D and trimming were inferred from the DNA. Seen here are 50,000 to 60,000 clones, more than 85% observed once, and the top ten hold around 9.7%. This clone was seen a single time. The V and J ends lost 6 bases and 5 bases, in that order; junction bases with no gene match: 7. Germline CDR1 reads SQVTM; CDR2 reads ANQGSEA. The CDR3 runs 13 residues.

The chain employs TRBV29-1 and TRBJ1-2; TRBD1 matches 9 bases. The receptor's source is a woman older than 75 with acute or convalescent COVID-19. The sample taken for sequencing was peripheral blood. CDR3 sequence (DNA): TGCAGCGTGGGGACAGGGAACGGGTATGGCTACACCTTC. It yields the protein CSVGTGNGYGYTF. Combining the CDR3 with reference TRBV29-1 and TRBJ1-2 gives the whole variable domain SAVISQKPSRDICQRGTSLTIQCQVDSQVTMMFWYRQQPGQSLTLIATANQGSEATYESGFVIDKFPISRPNLTFSTLTVSNMSPEDSSIYLCSVGTGNGYGYTFGSGTRLTVV.